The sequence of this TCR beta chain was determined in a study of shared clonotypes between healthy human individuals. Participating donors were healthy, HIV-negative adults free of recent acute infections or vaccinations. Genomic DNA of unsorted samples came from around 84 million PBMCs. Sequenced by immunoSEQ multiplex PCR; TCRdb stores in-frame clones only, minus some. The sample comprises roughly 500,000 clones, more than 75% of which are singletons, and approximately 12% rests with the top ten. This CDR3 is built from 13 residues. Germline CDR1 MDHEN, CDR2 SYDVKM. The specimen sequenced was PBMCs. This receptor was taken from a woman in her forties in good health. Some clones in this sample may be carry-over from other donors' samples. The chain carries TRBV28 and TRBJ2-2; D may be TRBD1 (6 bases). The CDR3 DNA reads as TGTGCGACAGGACACCGGAACACCGGGGAGCTGTTTTTT. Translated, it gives CATGHRNTGELFF.